A selection of T cell receptor beta chains follows, all from one sample in a study of cytomegalovirus exposure and HLA in healthy donors. The assay was immunoSEQ multiplex PCR, and TCRdb's table has in-frame clones only and misses some. Here the sample spans about 140,000 clones, about 83% being singletons. The sequenced sample consisted of PBMCs. The receptor set was obtained from a woman in her 30s in good health and CMV-seronegative. CDR3s include the opening cysteine and the closing phenylalanine or tryptophan. D genes are given only for firm matches. Size is stated for part of the rows, as once, few or many counts, or as a class when the clone is expanded.

TRBJ2-3 | TRBV7-9 | - | - | 15 | TGTGCCAGCAGCCCTTGGTTAGCGGCAGAGGATACGCAGTATTTT | CASSPWLAAEDTQYF
TRBJ1-1 | TRBV5-1 | TRBD1 | - | 14 | TGCGCCAGCAGCTACACAGGGGCGGGAGGAGTAGCTTTCTTT | CASSYTGAGGVAFF
TRBJ2-7 | TRBV5-1 | TRBD1 | - | 15 | TGCGCCAGCAGCCAACCGGGACAGGGGGTTTACGAGCAGTACTTC | CASSQPGQGVYEQYF
TRBJ1-3 | TRBV18 | TRBD1 | once | 18 | TGTGCCAGCTCACCACCCGTGGGACAGGGGACGGCTGGAAACACCATATATTTT | CASSPPVGQGTAGNTIYF
TRBJ1-6 | TRBV5-1 | TRBD1 | - | 15 | TGCGCCAGCAGCCTAGGACAGGGGTGGAATTCACCCCTCCACTTT | CASSLGQGWNSPLHF
TRBJ1-1 | TRBV19 | - | - | 13 | TGTGCCAGTAGTGTCAGGCTGGACACTGAAGCTTTCTTT | CASSVRLDTEAFF
TRBJ2-5 | TRBV5-1 | TRBD1 | once | 15 | TGCGCCAGCAGCTTGGCCGGGACAGGAGGAGAGACCCAGTACTTC | CASSLAGTGGETQYF
TRBJ2-7 | TRBV18 | - | - | 14 | TGTGCCAGCTCACCGGGACTCGGCACCTACGAGCAGTACTTC | CASSPGLGTYEQYF
TRBJ1-5 | TRBV4-3 | - | - | 14 | TGCGCCAGCAGCCAAGTGCGCGGCAATCAGCCCCAGCATTTT | CASSQVRGNQPQHF
TRBJ1-1 | TRBV7-2 | TRBD1 | - | 12 | TGTGCCAGCAGCAAGACAGGGATTGAAGCTTTCTTT | CASSKTGIEAFF
TRBJ2-1 | TRBV30 | TRBD2 | - | 16 | TGTGCCTGGAGTCCTAATAGGCGGGGGGCGGGCAATGAGCAGTTCTTC | CAWSPNRRGAGNEQFF
TRBJ2-5 | TRBV25-1 | TRBD1 | - | 16 | TGTGCCAGCAGTGAAGGACTCAGGGGGCGGGTGGAGACCCAGTACTTC | CASSEGLRGRVETQYF
TRBJ2-7 | TRBV2 | TRBD2 | - | 15 | TGTGCCAGCAGTGCTCAGCGGGGGGACCGCTACGAGCAGTACTTC | CASSAQRGDRYEQYF
TRBJ2-7 | TRBV19 | - | once | 13 | TGTGCCAGTAGTATCCCAGGATACTACGAGCAGTACTTC | CASSIPGYYEQYF
TRBJ2-7 | TRBV19 | - | few | 13 | TGTGCCAGTAGACCCTCAGGGCAATACGAGCAGTACTTC | CASRPSGQYEQYF
TRBJ1-2 | TRBV29-1 | TRBD1 | few | 13 | TGCAGCGCACTCGACAGGGGCGACTATGGCTACACCTTC | CSALDRGDYGYTF
TRBJ2-5 | TRBV7-3 | TRBD2 | - | 14 | TGTGCCAGCAGCCCGGGTAGCGGGGGGGAGACCCAGTACTTC | CASSPGSGGETQYF
TRBJ2-1 | TRBV15 | - | - | 12 | TGTGCCACCAGCACCGCCACAGGGGAGGAGTTCTTC | CATSTATGEEFF
TRBJ1-2 | TRBV18 | TRBD1 | - | 16 | TGTGCCAGCTCACCGCGACAGGGCCGAACTAACTATGGCTACACCTTC | CASSPRQGRTNYGYTF
TRBJ1-1 | TRBV18 | - | - | 13 | TGTGCCAGCTCAGAAGGACAAAACACTGAAGCTTTCTTT | CASSEGQNTEAFF
TRBJ2-3 | TRBV6-5 | TRBD2 | once | 15 | TGTGCCAGCAGTCAACCGGGACTAGGGCCAGATACGCAGTATTTT | CASSQPGLGPDTQYF
TRBJ2-7 | TRBV19 | TRBD2 | - | 14 | TGTGCCAGTAGTCCCCGGGGGGATCTCTACGAGCAGTACTTC | CASSPRGDLYEQYF
TRBJ2-7 | TRBV7-9 | - | - | 13 | TGTGCCAGCAGCCCTCAGGACAGCTACGAGCAGTACTTC | CASSPQDSYEQYF
TRBJ1-2 | TRBV5-4 | TRBD1 | - | 14 | TGTGCCAGCAGCTTCGGACAGGGGAACTATGGCTACACCTTC | CASSFGQGNYGYTF
TRBJ2-5 | TRBV7-2 | - | once | 12 | TGTGCCAGCAGCCCACTCCGGGAGACCCAGTACTTC | CASSPLRETQYF
TRBJ2-3 | TRBV7-8 | - | - | 15 | TGTGCCAGCAGCTTAGCGCCGGAGGGCACAGATACGCAGTATTTT | CASSLAPEGTDTQYF
TRBJ2-3 | TRBV5-1 | TRBD2 | - | 15 | TGCGCCAGCAGCTTTAGCGGGGGGTCAGGGGATACGCAGTATTTT | CASSFSGGSGDTQYF
TRBJ1-2 | TRBV19 | TRBD1 | - | 14 | TGTGCCAGTAGAACCGGGACAGGGGGCTTTGGCTACACCTTC | CASRTGTGGFGYTF
TRBJ1-1 | TRBV5-1 | - | - | 14 | TGCGCCAGCAGCCCGGGGTACTTGAACACTGAAGCTTTCTTT | CASSPGYLNTEAFF
TRBJ2-7 | TRBV11-2 | TRBD2 | - | 16 | TGTGCCAGCAGCTTAGCTCGTCAGACTAGCGGGGCTTGGCAGTACTTC | CASSLARQTSGAWQYF
TRBJ1-6 | TRBV5-1 | TRBD1 | - | 19 | TGCGCCAGCAGGCGCACCGGGACAGGGGGCGTTATGGATAATTCACCCCTCCACTTT | CASRRTGTGGVMDNSPLHF
TRBJ2-5 | TRBV7-2 | - | - | 16 | TGTGCCAGCAGCTTAGAACGGGCTAGCTTGTCGGAGACCCAGTACTTC | CASSLERASLSETQYF
TRBJ2-6 | TRBV28 | - | - | 13 | TGTGCCAGCCACGGTTCCGGGGCCAACGTCCTGACTTTC | CASHGSGANVLTF
TRBJ2-1 | TRBV9 | TRBD1 | - | 14 | TGTGCCAGCAGTCGGGGACAGGGTCACAATGAGCAGTTCTTC | CASSRGQGHNEQFF
TRBJ2-1 | TRBV5-1 | TRBD1 | - | 15 | TGCGCCAGCAGCTCCGGGACAGATTATTTGGGTGAGCAGTTCTTC | CASSSGTDYLGEQFF
TRBJ1-6 | TRBV11-2 | - | - | 16 | TGTGCCAGCAGCTTCCTCGGGGGGGCATCAGAATCACCCCTCCACTTT | CASSFLGGASESPLHF
TRBJ2-7 | TRBV13 | TRBD1 | - | 14 | TGTGCCAGCAGCCTCGGACAGGTTGGCAACGAGCAGTACTTC | CASSLGQVGNEQYF
TRBJ2-5 | TRBV5-6 | - | - | 15 | TGTGCCAGCAGCTTGGAAAGGAAGGGGATGGAGACCCAGTACTTC | CASSLERKGMETQYF
TRBJ2-4 | TRBV2 | TRBD2 | - | 17 | TGTGCCGGAGCTAGCGGGGGGGACCTATTAGCCAAAAACATTCAGTACTTC | CAGASGGDLLAKNIQYF
TRBJ1-4 | TRBV5-1 | - | - | 14 | TGCGCCAGCAGTCAGGACAGTTCTAATGAAAAACTGTTTTTT | CASSQDSSNEKLFF
TRBJ2-5 | TRBV5-1 | - | once | 14 | TGCGCCAGCAGCTTACAGGGCCCCCAAGAGACCCAGTACTTC | CASSLQGPQETQYF
TRBJ2-5 | TRBV7-7 | - | - | 13 | TGTGCTAGCAGCCCCGACACGGCGGGGACCCAGTACTTC | CASSPDTAGTQYF
TRBJ1-4 | TRBV9 | - | - | 14 | TGTGCCAGCAGCGTAGCTTGGCATTCTGAAAAACTGTTTTTT | CASSVAWHSEKLFF
TRBJ2-2 | TRBV4-3 | TRBD1 | few | 16 | TGCGCCAGCAGCCAAGGACAGGGGGGATACACCGGGGAGCTGTTTTTT | CASSQGQGGYTGELFF
TRBJ2-7 | TRBV9 | - | once | 14 | TGTGCCAGCAGCGTATCGTCCAGGGGTGCCGAGCAGTACTTC | CASSVSSRGAEQYF
TRBJ1-2 | TRBV19 | - | - | 14 | TGTGCCAGTAGTATTTCGGCGGAGCTCTATGGCTACACCTTC | CASSISAELYGYTF
TRBJ1-4 | TRBV14 | - | - | 12 | TGTGCCAGCAGCCAGGGCCTCGAAAAACTGTTTTTT | CASSQGLEKLFF
TRBJ2-3 | TRBV7-6 | - | - | 15 | TGTGCCAGCAGCTTAAGGGGGGGGAGGGCAGATACGCAGTATTTT | CASSLRGGRADTQYF
TRBJ2-1 | TRBV27 | - | - | 15 | TGTGCCAGCAGTTTATCGTCGACGCCAGGAGGTTTACAGTTCTTC | CASSLSSTPGGLQFF
TRBJ2-7 | TRBV6-1 | TRBD2 | - | 15 | TGTGCCAGCAGGGAAGCGGGGGGAGGCTCCTACGAGCAGTACTTC | CASREAGGGSYEQYF
TRBJ2-1 | TRBV9 | TRBD2 | - | 15 | TGTGCCAGCAGCGTAGTTAGCGGGGGGTTTGGGGAGCAGTTCTTC | CASSVVSGGFGEQFF
TRBJ1-5 | TRBV2 | TRBD1 | - | 18 | TGTGCCAGCAGTGCAACAGGGGGCTGGTTCGGTAGCAATCAGCCCCAGCATTTT | CASSATGGWFGSNQPQHF
TRBJ2-3 | TRBV4-2 | TRBD2 | - | 18 | TGTGCCAGCAGCCCCAAACCCCGGGGGAGGGGAGACACAGATACGCAGTATTTT | CASSPKPRGRGDTDTQYF
TRBJ1-1 | TRBV28 | - | - | 12 | TGTGCCAGCAGTTTCGGGTCTTTGTTTGCTTTCTTT | CASSFGSLFAFF